The T cell receptor (beta chain) described here comes from a study of CD8 T cells in ankylosing spondylitis. Whole-study results and caveats: Relatively rare in peripheral blood, disease-linked clones were also CD8+. Several of the motif variants were reported before in synovial fluid and blood from reactive arthritis. Reportedly, matched ankylosing spondylitis synovial fluid was significantly enriched for disease-linked clones.

A quantitative 5'-RACE method, one with molecular barcodes, was used to make TCR beta libraries. TCRdb re-derived calls from the 5' RACE reads in MiXCR, one entry per CDR3 protein. The repertoire holds about 170,000 distinct CDR3 sequences, with roughly 18% as singletons. Germline trimming cut 0 bases from V and 7 bases from J; bases unmatched to any gene: 10. The CDR3 is 16 amino acids. Germline CDR1 reads DFQATT; CDR2 reads SNEGSKA (reference sequence). In its sample, this clonotype was seen many times. Its antigen is not known. The specimen sequenced was blood, either unsorted or a sorted T cell fraction (not recorded which). The TCR sequence derives from a male donor with ankylosing spondylitis or in good health (not recorded which). The chain has TRBV20-1 and TRBJ2-1; 9 bases align to TRBD1. CDR3 sequence: CSARDLHRGRGNEQFF. CDR3 nucleotides: TGCAGTGCTAGAGATCTCCACAGGGGGCGCGGTAATGAGCAGTTCTTC.